Reported below is one TCR beta chain. This specimen comes from a study of regulatory T cells in long-lasting Graves disease. Time point indicated: newly diagnosed GD, antithyroid drugs for less than 3 months. After RNA was extracted from PBMCs, the TCR library was made from it. Patient provenance is recorded as an endocrinology department in Xi'an, China. In building TCR beta libraries, iRepertoire HTBI primers were used together with Arm-PCR of CDR3 regions. TCRdb analysed the multiplex PCR reads with MiXCR anew, one entry per CDR3 protein. Of a few hundred thousand distinct CDR3 sequences in the sample, 14% were seen once. The V end was cut by 1 base, the J end by 0 bases, with 10 bases between. Germline V lookup: CDR1 MGHRA, CDR2 YSYEKL. The CDR3 consists of 16 residues. These data also formed part of another study, on T cells in Graves' hyperthyroidism and ophthalmopathy. That work adds: In the first-round RT-PCR of the TCR CDR3, the HTBI primer set was used. Ophthalmopathy cases were set apart from stable hyperthyroidism by a 13 V-J model.

The input for sequencing was peripheral blood mononuclear cells (PBMCs), taken at new diagnosis, from a patient treated with antithyroid drugs. This chain links TRBV4-1 with TRBJ2-1; no clear D. The TCR was taken from a woman aged 50 to 65 with Graves disease. The CDR3 nucleotides read TGCGCCAGCAGCCAAGCTGGGAAGAGCTCCTACAATGAGCAGTTCTTC. It codes for CASSQAGKSSYNEQFF.